These 19 T cell receptor beta chains were all obtained from the same sample, sequenced in a study of T cells after yellow fever vaccination. In TCRdb, the 5' RACE reads were re-called with MiXCR into one record per CDR3 protein. The table has around 400,000 distinct CDR3 sequences, more than 9% seen once. The sequences come from PBMCs, collected on the day of the first yellow fever vaccination. The receptors were gathered from a man in his late teens or twenties who received the YFV17D yellow fever vaccine.

This clonotype was observed many times. The chain has TRBV5-5 and TRBJ2-7; D call uncertain. The V end lost 0 bases, the J end lost 2 bases, and 9 bases lay between the germline ends. Germline CDR1 and CDR2: SGHKS and YYEKEE (reference sequence). The CDR3 contains 14 residues. The CDR3 bases are TGTGCCAGCAGCTTGGAAGTCAGAGCCTACGAGCAGTACGTC. Translation: CASSLEVRAYEQYV.

V usage is TRBV6-2 or TRBV6-3 and J usage is TRBJ2-1; TRBD2 matches at 11 bases. Germline V lookup: CDR1 MNHEY, CDR2 SVGEGT. The J segment lost 4 bases and the V segment lost 10 bases, leaving 18 bases of the junction unmatched. The CDR3 contains 18 residues. CDR3 residues: CATLIGTSGGKGYNEQFF. Written as DNA, the CDR3 is TGTGCCACCCTAATCGGAACTAGCGGGGGAAAAGGTTACAATGAGCAGTTCTTC.

The chain couples TRBV2 to TRBJ2-5; 12 bases map to TRBD2. Germline lookup yields CDR1 SNHLY and CDR2 FYNNEI. The CDR3 runs to 15 residues. V shed 6 bases, J shed 5 bases, and the junction held 7 bases outside the gene matches. In DNA, the CDR3 is TGTGCCAGCAGCGCCGCTAGCGGGGGGGCGGAGACCCAGTACTTC. Protein sequence: CASSAASGGAETQYF.

The rearrangement joins TRBV7-2 to TRBJ2-5; 12 nucleotides agree with TRBD2. The V gene end was trimmed by 5 bases and the J gene end by 6 bases; junction bases not matched to a gene: 7. In germline, CDR1 is SGHTA, CDR2 FQGNSA. The CDR3 is 15 residues long. The DNA of the CDR3 is TGTGCCAGCAGCATCTGGCTAGCGGGGGGGCAGACCCAGTACTTC. This sequence encodes CASSIWLAGGQTQYF.

V usage is TRBV25-1 and J usage is TRBJ2-3, with a tentative D call TRBD2 (5 bases). Trimming took 3 bases from V and 6 from J, leaving 10 bases between them. The germline V gene encodes CDR1 MGHDK and CDR2 SYGVNS. The CDR3 has 13 amino acids. The CDR3: CASSDGRGDTQYF. CDR3 nucleotide sequence: TGTGCCAGCAGTGATGGGCGCGGGGATACGCAGTATTTT.

In its sample, this clonotype was seen many times. The rearrangement joins TRBV11-2 to TRBJ2-5; the D gene could be TRBD1 or TRBD2 (5 bases each). CDR3 size: 14 residues. Per germline, CDR1 SGHAT and CDR2 FQNNGV. V lost 3 bases and J 2 bases, leaving 10 bases between the germline ends. The CDR3 here is CASSLNGAQETQYF. The CDR3 DNA reads TGTGCCAGCAGCTTGAACGGGGCTCAAGAGACCCAGTACTTC.

This chain joins TRBV28 and TRBJ2-7, with TRBD1 identical over 7 bases. V lost 5 bases and J lost 7; bases outside the gene matches: 14. This CDR3 is built from 15 residues. Germline V CDR1 and CDR2: MDHEN, SYDVKM. CDR3 in DNA: TGTGCCAGCAGTCCGCGGGCAGGGGGATCGAGGGAGCAGTACTTC. Its protein product is CASSPRAGGSREQYF. Full variable domain (remainder filled in from reference TRBV28 and TRBJ2-7): DVKVTQSSRYLVKRTGEKVFLECVQDMDHENMFWYRQDPGLGLRLIYFSYDVKMKEKGDIPEGYSVSREKKERFSLILESASTNQTSMYLCASSPRAGGSREQYFGPGTRLTVT.

Only a few counts were recorded for this clonotype. This chain joins TRBV28 and TRBJ1-5; 7 nucleotides align to TRBD1. Per the germline V gene, CDR1 is MDHEN and CDR2 is SYDVKM. Trimming removed 5 bases from V and 3 bases from J; junction bases left unmatched: 10. The CDR3 length is 16 residues. CDR3 in amino acids: CASSGVGRGYNQPQHF. CDR3 in DNA: TGTGCCAGCAGTGGCGTGGGCAGGGGGTACAATCAGCCCCAGCATTTT.

This clonotype was seen a handful of times. The chain employs TRBV20-1 and TRBJ2-7; D possibly corresponds to TRBD1 (6 bases). The CDR3 length is 13 residues. Germline assignment: CDR1 DFQATT and CDR2 SNEGSKA (reference sequence). V was pared by 3 bases and J by 3 bases, with 12 bases between. In nucleotides, the CDR3 is TGCAGTGCTAGGACCGGGACAAGCTACGAGCAGTACTTC. This encodes CSARTGTSYEQYF.

DNA of the CDR3: TGCGCCAGCAGCCAAGATTTTAAGGGGCAACGGACCGGGGAGCTGTTTTTT. It is translated as CASSQDFKGQRTGELFF. The chain carries TRBV4-3 and TRBJ2-2, with D maybe TRBD1 (5 bases). The CDR3 runs 17 residues. Between the trimmed V and J ends, which lost 0 bases and 5 bases, there was a span of 16 bases. The germline V gene has CDR1 LGHNA and CDR2 YSLEER.

This clonotype showed up just a few times. The chain recombines TRBV7-8 with TRBJ2-5; 9 bases line up with TRBD1. The V segment lost 5 bases and the J segment 6 bases; nucleotides outside the gene matches: 7. Germline V gene lookup returns CDR1 SGHVS and CDR2 FQNEAQ. The CDR3 length is 14 residues. The CDR3 DNA follows: TGTGCCAGCAGCACAGGGGGCGGGGTAAAGACCCAGTACTTC. Translated: CASSTGGGVKTQYF.

This clonotype showed up just a few times. The J gene is TRBJ2-3, the V gene TRBV7-8; 11 bases line up with TRBD2. Germline CDR1 SGHVS, CDR2 FQNEAQ. Trimming removed 5 bases from V and 5 bases from J; junction bases left unmatched: 6. The CDR3 loop spans 15 amino acids. The CDR3 spells CASSATGTSGDTQYF. CDR3 nucleotide sequence: TGTGCCAGCAGCGCTACCGGGACTAGCGGAGATACGCAGTATTTT.

There are many counts of this clonotype. V is TRBV7-8 and J is TRBJ2-1, with 7 bases matching TRBD1. With V trimmed by 5 bases and J by 4 bases, 8 bases remained unmatched. Germline CDR1 reads SGHVS; CDR2 reads FQNEAQ. This CDR3 has 15 residues. CDR3 region: CASSKSGQSYNEQFF. CDR3 sequence (DNA): TGTGCCAGCAGCAAATCGGGACAGAGTTACAATGAGCAGTTCTTC.

The rearrangement links TRBV18 to TRBJ1-1; 7 nucleotides align to TRBD1. V lost 8 bases to trimming and J lost 2 bases; unmatched junction nucleotides: 5. The CDR3 has 13 amino acids. Germline values: CDR1 KGHSH, CDR2 LQKENI. CDR3: CASTTGRNTEAFF. CDR3 coding DNA: TGTGCCAGCACGACAGGGCGAAACACTGAAGCTTTCTTT.

Only a few counts were recorded for this clonotype. The V gene is TRBV25-1, the J gene TRBJ2-5; 10 bases align to TRBD2. The ends lost 8 bases at V and 2 bases at J; junction bases unmatched: 2. This CDR3 spans 13 amino acids. Germline-derived CDR1 and CDR2 are MGHDK and SYGVNS. The CDR3 coding sequence is TGTGCCAGCGGGGGACTAGCGCAAGAGACCCAGTACTTC. As protein: CASGGLAQETQYF.

This clonotype has at least ten counts. CDR3 coding DNA: TGTGCCAGCAGAACTGCGGGGGCCAGCACAGATACGCAGTATTTT. This gives the protein CASRTAGASTDTQYF. The chain has TRBV6-2 or TRBV6-3 and TRBJ2-3; D may be TRBD2 (7 bases). Germline CDR1 MNHEY, CDR2 SVGEGT. This CDR3 has 15 amino acids. V gave up 6 bases and J gave up 0 bases, with 13 bases separating them.

This clonotype has a count of ten or more. J is TRBJ2-1 and V is TRBV7-8; the D gene is possibly TRBD1 (6 bases). The CDR3 runs 17 residues. The germline CDR1 and CDR2 sequences are SGHVS and FQNEAQ. V lost 1 base and J 1 base, leaving 14 bases between the germline ends. The CDR3 loop reads CASSLGGPGASYNEQFF. CDR3 nucleotides: TGTGCCAGCAGCTTAGGCGGCCCAGGGGCTTCCTACAATGAGCAGTTCTTC.

The V and J genes are TRBV10-3 and TRBJ2-7; 7 bases agree with TRBD2. This CDR3 has 13 residues. CDR1 is ENHRY and CDR2 is SYGVKD in the germline V gene. With 6 bases clipped from V and 7 bases from J, the junction kept 9 bases outside the gene matches. This chain's CDR3 is CAIRSVGGGEQYV. In nucleotides, the CDR3 is TGTGCCATCAGATCGGTTGGGGGGGGGGAGCAGTACGTC.

This clonotype has only a few counts. The chain couples TRBV7-9 to TRBJ1-2, with 7 bases aligning to TRBD1. V gave up 3 bases and J gave up 4 bases; unmatched junction bases: 11. This CDR3 has 16 residues. CDR1 is SEHNR, CDR2 FQNEAQ, per germline (reference sequence). In nucleotides, the CDR3 is TGTGCCAGCAGCTTTGGGGGACAGAATATTCTCTATGGCTACACCTTC. Encoded protein: CASSFGGQNILYGYTF.